This is a list of T cell receptor beta chains from one sample in a study of breast tumors, draining lymph nodes, adjacent tissues. One entry per CDR3 protein, called by TCRdb with MiXCR from the multiplex PCR reads. The sample yields around 250,000 distinct CDR3 sequences, roughly a third seen once. Sequenced material: axillary lymph node tissue. The receptors were gathered from a female donor with breast cancer. Some clones in this sample may be carry-over from other donors' samples. Each CDR3 is given with its conserved first and last residue. The order of the fields is CDR3 protein, CDR3 DNA, clone size, J gene, D gene, V gene. D genes are given only for firm matches. Only part of the rows carry a size: once, few, many, or a class if the clone is expanded.

cdr3_aa: CASSDFSNYGYTF
cdr3_nt: TGCGCCAGCAGTGATTTCTCTAACTATGGCTACACCTTC
clone_size: many
j_call: TRBJ1-2
d_call: .
v_call: TRBV10-2

cdr3_aa: CASSTRQGANYGYTF
cdr3_nt: TGTGCCAGCAGCACACGACAGGGCGCTAACTATGGCTACACCTTC
clone_size: many
j_call: TRBJ1-2
d_call: TRBD1
v_call: TRBV7-8

cdr3_aa: CATKGGGLYEKLFF
cdr3_nt: TGTGCCACCAAGGGAGGGGGATTATATGAAAAACTGTTTTTT
clone_size: many
j_call: TRBJ1-4
d_call: .
v_call: TRBV19

cdr3_aa: CATSRTLGGNTQYF
cdr3_nt: TGTGCCACCAGTCGAACCTTGGGCGGAAATACGCAGTATTTT
clone_size: many
j_call: TRBJ2-3
d_call: .
v_call: TRBV24-1

cdr3_aa: CASSVGRVRGYTF
cdr3_nt: TGTGCCAGCAGCGTTGGGAGGGTTCGTGGCTACACCTTC
clone_size: .
j_call: TRBJ1-2
d_call: .
v_call: TRBV9

cdr3_aa: CASRPYLQGGLDGYTF
cdr3_nt: TGTGCCAGCAGACCTTACCTCCAAGGGGGGCTGGATGGCTACACCTTC
clone_size: many
j_call: TRBJ1-2
d_call: .
v_call: TRBV2

cdr3_aa: CASTTGTSWSYGYTF
cdr3_nt: TGTGCCAGCACTACGGGAACATCTTGGAGCTATGGCTACACCTTC
clone_size: many
j_call: TRBJ1-2
d_call: .
v_call: TRBV5-4

cdr3_aa: CATSGPADYNEQFF
cdr3_nt: TGTGCCACCAGTGGCCCAGCAGACTACAATGAGCAGTTCTTC
clone_size: many
j_call: TRBJ2-1
d_call: .
v_call: TRBV24-1

cdr3_aa: CASSLARGEGGFTF
cdr3_nt: TGTGCCAGCAGCTTAGCCAGGGGGGAGGGTGGTTTCACCTTC
clone_size: .
j_call: TRBJ1-2
d_call: TRBD1
v_call: TRBV7-2

cdr3_aa: CASSLDRGRTEAFF
cdr3_nt: TGTGCCAGCAGTTTAGACAGGGGGCGGACTGAAGCTTTCTTT
clone_size: .
j_call: TRBJ1-1
d_call: TRBD1
v_call: TRBV12-3/TRBV12-4

cdr3_aa: CASSMSRGGKTQYF
cdr3_nt: TGTGCCAGTAGTATGTCCAGGGGGGGCAAGACCCAGTACTTC
clone_size: many
j_call: TRBJ2-5
d_call: .
v_call: TRBV19

cdr3_aa: CASSPNRANEKLFF
cdr3_nt: TGTGCCAGCAGCCCAAACAGGGCCAATGAAAAACTGTTTTTT
clone_size: .
j_call: TRBJ1-4
d_call: .
v_call: TRBV7-2

cdr3_aa: CASSPPYGAHNQPQHF
cdr3_nt: TGTGCCAGCTCCCCTCCCTACGGGGCGCACAATCAGCCCCAGCATTTT
clone_size: few
j_call: TRBJ1-5
d_call: .
v_call: TRBV18

cdr3_aa: CSALPGSTDTQYF
cdr3_nt: TGCAGTGCCTTACCCGGGAGCACAGATACGCAGTATTTT
clone_size: .
j_call: TRBJ2-3
d_call: .
v_call: TRBV20-1

cdr3_aa: CSASDSGPVYEQYF
cdr3_nt: TGCAGTGCTAGTGATAGCGGGCCGGTCTACGAGCAGTACTTC
clone_size: .
j_call: TRBJ2-7
d_call: TRBD2
v_call: TRBV20-1

cdr3_aa: CASSPGISSTDTQYF
cdr3_nt: TGTGCCAGCAGCCCCGGGATATCTAGCACAGATACGCAGTATTTT
clone_size: .
j_call: TRBJ2-3
d_call: .
v_call: TRBV5-8

cdr3_aa: CASSIGIGMIGEQFF
cdr3_nt: TGTGCCAGTAGTATAGGGATAGGGATGATTGGAGAGCAGTTCTTC
clone_size: .
j_call: TRBJ2-1
d_call: .
v_call: TRBV19

cdr3_aa: CASSMEVAYEQYF
cdr3_nt: TGTGCCAGTAGTATGGAGGTAGCCTACGAGCAGTACTTC
clone_size: many
j_call: TRBJ2-7
d_call: .
v_call: TRBV19

cdr3_aa: CASRSGLSSYNEQFF
cdr3_nt: TGTGCCAGCAGGTCCGGGCTGAGCTCCTACAATGAGCAGTTCTTC
clone_size: .
j_call: TRBJ2-1
d_call: .
v_call: TRBV3-1

cdr3_aa: CASTPTWGLAYEQYF
cdr3_nt: TGTGCCAGTACCCCAACATGGGGGCTAGCCTACGAGCAGTACTTC
clone_size: many
j_call: TRBJ2-7
d_call: .
v_call: TRBV19

cdr3_aa: CSALTSGRTDTQYF
cdr3_nt: TGCAGTGCTTTGACTAGCGGGAGAACAGATACGCAGTATTTT
clone_size: many
j_call: TRBJ2-3
d_call: TRBD2
v_call: TRBV20-1

cdr3_aa: CATGRGNTIYF
cdr3_nt: TGTGCCACCGGGCGCGGAAACACCATATATTTT
clone_size: .
j_call: TRBJ1-3
d_call: .
v_call: TRBV7-3

cdr3_aa: CSALRANYNSPLHF
cdr3_nt: TGCAGTGCCCTTCGGGCTAACTATAATTCACCCCTCCACTTT
clone_size: .
j_call: TRBJ1-6
d_call: .
v_call: TRBV20-1

cdr3_aa: CASSIRDSNEKLFF
cdr3_nt: TGTGCCAGTAGTATCAGGGACAGTAATGAAAAACTGTTTTTT
clone_size: many
j_call: TRBJ1-4
d_call: TRBD1
v_call: TRBV19

cdr3_aa: CASSRDRVDTQYF
cdr3_nt: TGTGCCAGCAGCCGGGACAGGGTAGATACGCAGTATTTT
clone_size: many
j_call: TRBJ2-3
d_call: TRBD1
v_call: TRBV14

cdr3_aa: CAPRRGNEQFF
cdr3_nt: TGTGCCCCCCGACGGGGAAATGAGCAGTTCTTC
clone_size: .
j_call: TRBJ2-1
d_call: .
v_call: TRBV2

cdr3_aa: CASSPGPEFLYEQYF
cdr3_nt: TGTGCCAGCAGCCCGGGACCAGAATTCCTCTACGAGCAGTACTTC
clone_size: .
j_call: TRBJ2-7
d_call: .
v_call: TRBV7-2

cdr3_aa: CASSHRGVETQYF
cdr3_nt: TGTGCCAGCAGTCACCGCGGGGTTGAGACCCAGTACTTC
clone_size: .
j_call: TRBJ2-5
d_call: .
v_call: TRBV6-5

cdr3_aa: CASSLGLAGGGEQYF
cdr3_nt: TGTGCCAGCAGTTTGGGGCTAGCGGGAGGGGGCGAGCAGTACTTC
clone_size: .
j_call: TRBJ2-7
d_call: TRBD2
v_call: TRBV13

cdr3_aa: CASSSTGNHGYTF
cdr3_nt: TGTGCCAGCAGCTCCACAGGGAACCATGGCTACACCTTC
clone_size: few
j_call: TRBJ1-2
d_call: .
v_call: TRBV11-2

cdr3_aa: CASRVSGGSQETQYF
cdr3_nt: TGTGCCAGTCGAGTTAGCGGGGGGTCCCAAGAGACCCAGTACTTC
clone_size: many
j_call: TRBJ2-5
d_call: TRBD2
v_call: TRBV19

cdr3_aa: CASSTEQGRLAFF
cdr3_nt: TGCGCCAGCAGCACCGAACAGGGAAGGTTGGCTTTCTTT
clone_size: few
j_call: TRBJ1-1
d_call: .
v_call: TRBV5-1

cdr3_aa: CASSLDKLANSYNEQFF
cdr3_nt: TGTGCCAGCAGCTTAGATAAACTAGCCAACTCCTACAATGAGCAGTTCTTC
clone_size: few
j_call: TRBJ2-1
d_call: .
v_call: TRBV11-2

cdr3_aa: CASSSHGTGVETQYF
cdr3_nt: TGTGCCAGCAGCTCCCACGGGACAGGGGTAGAGACCCAGTACTTC
clone_size: many
j_call: TRBJ2-5
d_call: TRBD1
v_call: TRBV7-2

cdr3_aa: CASSLTGSNQPQHF
cdr3_nt: TGTGCCAGCAGTTTAACGGGATCGAATCAGCCCCAGCATTTT
clone_size: many
j_call: TRBJ1-5
d_call: .
v_call: TRBV28

cdr3_aa: CTPLGGSDTQYF
cdr3_nt: TGCACCCCTTTAGGAGGGTCAGATACGCAGTATTTT
clone_size: .
j_call: TRBJ2-3
d_call: .
v_call: TRBV29-1

cdr3_aa: CATSQDRLAEYNEQFF
cdr3_nt: TGTGCCACCAGCCAAGATCGCCTAGCGGAATACAATGAGCAGTTCTTC
clone_size: .
j_call: TRBJ2-1
d_call: TRBD2
v_call: TRBV7-3

cdr3_aa: CATSETTGAHTQYF
cdr3_nt: TGTGCCACCAGTGAAACAACAGGGGCGCATACGCAGTATTTT
clone_size: many
j_call: TRBJ2-3
d_call: TRBD1
v_call: TRBV24-1

cdr3_aa: CASSLRNTGDLFF
cdr3_nt: TGCGCCAGCAGCTTGAGGAACACCGGGGACCTGTTTTTT
clone_size: .
j_call: TRBJ2-2
d_call: .
v_call: TRBV5-1

cdr3_aa: CASSFYICSARAPRGSGGISEQYF
cdr3_nt: .
clone_size: .
j_call: TRBJ2-7
d_call: .
v_call: TRBV7-6

cdr3_aa: CASSLTGGVGKAFF
cdr3_nt: TGTGCCAGCAGCTTGACAGGAGGCGTGGGAAAAGCTTTCTTT
clone_size: few
j_call: TRBJ1-1
d_call: .
v_call: TRBV25-1

cdr3_aa: CASGFETSGEGADTQYF
cdr3_nt: TGTGCCAGCGGCTTTGAGACTAGCGGGGAAGGCGCAGATACGCAGTATTTT
clone_size: .
j_call: TRBJ2-3
d_call: TRBD2
v_call: TRBV7-9